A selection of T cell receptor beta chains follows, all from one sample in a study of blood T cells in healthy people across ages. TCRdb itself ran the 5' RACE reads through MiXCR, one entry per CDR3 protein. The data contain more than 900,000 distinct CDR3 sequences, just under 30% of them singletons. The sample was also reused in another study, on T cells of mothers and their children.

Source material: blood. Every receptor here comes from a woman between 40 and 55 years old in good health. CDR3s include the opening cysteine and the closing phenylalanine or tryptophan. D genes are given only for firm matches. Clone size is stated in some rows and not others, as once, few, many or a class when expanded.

CDR3nt: TGTGCCAACAGCCAAAGGAGTCCTTTGGAGACCCAGTACTTC
CDR3aa: CANSQRSPLETQYF
d_gene: -
v_gene: TRBV7-2
j_gene: TRBJ2-5
abundance: -
len: 14

CDR3nt: TGTGCCAGTAGTGGACAGGGATTCGGGCAGCCCCAGCATTTT
CDR3aa: CASSGQGFGQPQHF
d_gene: TRBD1
v_gene: TRBV19
j_gene: TRBJ1-5
abundance: -
len: 14

CDR3nt: TGTGCCAGCAGTACAGGACGGGCAGAGACCCAGTACTTC
CDR3aa: CASSTGRAETQYF
d_gene: -
v_gene: TRBV6-5
j_gene: TRBJ2-5
abundance: few
len: 13

CDR3nt: TGTGCCAGCAGCCAAGGGACAGGGGTCCCTAACTATGGCTACACCTTC
CDR3aa: CASSQGTGVPNYGYTF
d_gene: TRBD1
v_gene: TRBV3-1
j_gene: TRBJ1-2
abundance: few
len: 16

CDR3nt: TGTGCCAGCAGGCTAACTAAGGACTATGGCTACACCTTC
CDR3aa: CASRLTKDYGYTF
d_gene: -
v_gene: TRBV2
j_gene: TRBJ1-2
abundance: -
len: 13

CDR3nt: TGTGCCAGCAGCTCTGGACAGCGGGATGGCTACACCTTC
CDR3aa: CASSSGQRDGYTF
d_gene: -
v_gene: TRBV3-1
j_gene: TRBJ1-2
abundance: -
len: 13

CDR3nt: TGCGCCAGCAGCTTGGCCACTACCCACCAAGAGACCCAGTACTTC
CDR3aa: CASSLATTHQETQYF
d_gene: -
v_gene: TRBV5-1
j_gene: TRBJ2-5
abundance: many
len: 15

CDR3nt: TGTGCCAGCAGTGGGGGGACAGGGAGAAGCTCCTACAATGAGCGGTTCTTC
CDR3aa: CASSGGTGRSSYNERFF
d_gene: TRBD1
v_gene: TRBV12-3/TRBV12-4
j_gene: TRBJ2-1
abundance: once
len: 17

CDR3nt: TGTGCCAGCAGCGGGACTAGCGGGGGCTCCTTGGGCACCGGGGAGCTGTTTTTT
CDR3aa: CASSGTSGGSLGTGELFF
d_gene: TRBD2
v_gene: TRBV5-5
j_gene: TRBJ2-2
abundance: -
len: 18

CDR3nt: TGTGCCAGCAGTTACACGGCGGGACAATCTAACTATGGCTACACCTTC
CDR3aa: CASSYTAGQSNYGYTF
d_gene: -
v_gene: TRBV6-2/TRBV6-3
j_gene: TRBJ1-2
abundance: -
len: 16

CDR3nt: TGTGCCAGCAGCTTCGACAGATCGGGGCACTACGAGCAGTACTTC
CDR3aa: CASSFDRSGHYEQYF
d_gene: -
v_gene: TRBV7-2
j_gene: TRBJ2-7
abundance: few
len: 15

CDR3nt: TGTGCCAGCAGTCCCTGTGGGGGCTCCTACAATGAGCAGTTCTTC
CDR3aa: CASSPCGGSYNEQFF
d_gene: -
v_gene: TRBV12-3/TRBV12-4
j_gene: TRBJ2-1
abundance: -
len: 15

CDR3nt: TGTGCCAGCAGCTTACAGGGAAGGATGGCAGCCTACGAGCAGTACTTC
CDR3aa: CASSLQGRMAAYEQYF
d_gene: -
v_gene: TRBV7-2
j_gene: TRBJ2-7
abundance: -
len: 16

CDR3nt: TGTGCCAGCAGCGGTACTTCCCCCTACGAGCAGTACTTC
CDR3aa: CASSGTSPYEQYF
d_gene: -
v_gene: TRBV7-9
j_gene: TRBJ2-7
abundance: -
len: 13

CDR3nt: TGCAGCATCGTCGCCGGGACAGACCTTACGGATACGCAGTATTTT
CDR3aa: CSIVAGTDLTDTQYF
d_gene: TRBD1
v_gene: TRBV29-1
j_gene: TRBJ2-3
abundance: -
len: 15

CDR3nt: TGTGCCAGCAGTTACCGGGACAGGACCCTTAACTATGGCTACACCTTC
CDR3aa: CASSYRDRTLNYGYTF
d_gene: TRBD1
v_gene: TRBV6-6
j_gene: TRBJ1-2
abundance: -
len: 16

CDR3nt: TGCGCCACGGGGACTCCGGGATGGGATACGCAGTATTTT
CDR3aa: CATGTPGWDTQYF
d_gene: -
v_gene: TRBV4-1
j_gene: TRBJ2-3
abundance: many
len: 13

CDR3nt: TGTGCCAGGGAACGACCAGGGTCGATTGGGCAGTTCTTC
CDR3aa: CARERPGSIGQFF
d_gene: -
v_gene: TRBV6-2/TRBV6-3
j_gene: TRBJ2-1
abundance: few
len: 13

CDR3nt: TGTGCCAGCACGACGGCGGGGGGGCGGGGAGAGCAGTTCTTC
CDR3aa: CASTTAGGRGEQFF
d_gene: TRBD2
v_gene: TRBV7-2
j_gene: TRBJ2-1
abundance: few
len: 14

CDR3nt: TGTGCCAGCTCACCAGAGGGCGGTCCTAACATTCAGTACTTC
CDR3aa: CASSPEGGPNIQYF
d_gene: -
v_gene: TRBV18
j_gene: TRBJ2-4
abundance: many
len: 14

CDR3nt: TGCAGTGCTAGGGACAGCTCCTATAATTCACCCCTCCACTTT
CDR3aa: CSARDSSYNSPLHF
d_gene: -
v_gene: TRBV20-1
j_gene: TRBJ1-6
abundance: few
len: 14

CDR3nt: TGTGCCAGCAGCCGCCTCCGGGACAACTACGAGCAGTACTTC
CDR3aa: CASSRLRDNYEQYF
d_gene: -
v_gene: TRBV9
j_gene: TRBJ2-7
abundance: -
len: 14

CDR3nt: TGTGCCAGCAGTTTAAACACCGGGAATCAGCCCCAGCATTTT
CDR3aa: CASSLNTGNQPQHF
d_gene: -
v_gene: TRBV7-8
j_gene: TRBJ1-5
abundance: few
len: 14

CDR3nt: TGTGCCAGCAGTGCCGCTTCTGGTTCACCCCCCCACTTT
CDR3aa: CASSAASGSPPHF
d_gene: -
v_gene: TRBV6-6
j_gene: TRBJ1-6
abundance: -
len: 13

CDR3nt: TGTGCCAGCAGCTCCTCCGGGACCGCCATCTCCTACGAGCAGTACTTC
CDR3aa: CASSSSGTAISYEQYF
d_gene: -
v_gene: TRBV28
j_gene: TRBJ2-7
abundance: -
len: 16

CDR3nt: TGTGCCAGCAGCCCTAACTCGGCGACTGGCTACACCTTC
CDR3aa: CASSPNSATGYTF
d_gene: -
v_gene: TRBV11-2
j_gene: TRBJ1-2
abundance: -
len: 13

CDR3nt: TGTGCCAGTAGTCCCACCGCGGTCGAGTCGAATGAGCAGTACTTC
CDR3aa: CASSPTAVESNEQYF
d_gene: -
v_gene: TRBV6-2/TRBV6-3
j_gene: TRBJ2-4
abundance: few
len: 15

CDR3nt: TGTGCCAGCAGCTTAGAAGGTCAGGGGGTCGTGGAGCAGTACTTC
CDR3aa: CASSLEGQGVVEQYF
d_gene: TRBD1
v_gene: TRBV11-2
j_gene: TRBJ2-5
abundance: few
len: 15

CDR3nt: TGCGCCAGCAGCCAGGAGGGACAGGGGGCGGGCTACACCTTC
CDR3aa: CASSQEGQGAGYTF
d_gene: TRBD1
v_gene: TRBV4-3
j_gene: TRBJ1-2
abundance: -
len: 14

CDR3nt: TGTGCCAGCAGTTTCAGGGGTGAGGGTGAGCAGTTCTTC
CDR3aa: CASSFRGEGEQFF
d_gene: -
v_gene: TRBV12-3/TRBV12-4
j_gene: TRBJ2-1
abundance: many
len: 13

CDR3nt: TGTGCCGGAGGGGGACAGGGACTTGGGACCGGGGAGCTGTTTTTT
CDR3aa: CAGGGQGLGTGELFF
d_gene: TRBD1
v_gene: TRBV11-2
j_gene: TRBJ2-2
abundance: -
len: 15

CDR3nt: TGTGCCAGCAGGAGGCGGACAGGTCGACCGGTGAACACTGAAGCTTTCTTT
CDR3aa: CASRRRTGRPVNTEAFF
d_gene: TRBD1
v_gene: TRBV12-3/TRBV12-4
j_gene: TRBJ1-1
abundance: few
len: 17

CDR3nt: TGTGCCAGCAGCAAAGCCCCAACGCATAATCAGCCCCAGCATTTT
CDR3aa: CASSKAPTHNQPQHF
d_gene: -
v_gene: TRBV21-1
j_gene: TRBJ1-5
abundance: -
len: 15

CDR3nt: TGTGCCTCCAGGGTCGGGATTGAAGCTTTCTTT
CDR3aa: CASRVGIEAFF
d_gene: -
v_gene: TRBV12-3/TRBV12-4
j_gene: TRBJ1-1
abundance: -
len: 11

CDR3nt: TGTGCCAGCAGTTTTGACCAGGGACATATATGGGGCTACACCTTC
CDR3aa: CASSFDQGHIWGYTF
d_gene: -
v_gene: TRBV27
j_gene: TRBJ1-2
abundance: many
len: 15

CDR3nt: TGTGCCAGCAGTTTCGGCTTTGGAGAGCAGTACTTC
CDR3aa: CASSFGFGEQYF
d_gene: -
v_gene: TRBV12-3/TRBV12-4
j_gene: TRBJ2-7
abundance: many
len: 12

CDR3nt: TGTGCCAGCAGCTTAGCGGGACTAGGACTAGCGGGTAATGAGCAGTTCTTC
CDR3aa: CASSLAGLGLAGNEQFF
d_gene: TRBD2
v_gene: TRBV11-1
j_gene: TRBJ2-1
abundance: -
len: 17

CDR3nt: TGTGCCAGCAGCTCGCGATTACCGACCGACTCCTACAATGAGCAGTTCTTC
CDR3aa: CASSSRLPTDSYNEQFF
d_gene: -
v_gene: TRBV5-5
j_gene: TRBJ2-1
abundance: many
len: 17

CDR3nt: TGTGCCTGGACTAGCGGGGCTCCCGAGCAGTACTTC
CDR3aa: CAWTSGAPEQYF
d_gene: TRBD2
v_gene: TRBV30
j_gene: TRBJ2-7
abundance: -
len: 12

CDR3nt: TGCGCCAGCAGCTTGGTAGACCCCGCGAATGAGCAGTTCTTC
CDR3aa: CASSLVDPANEQFF
d_gene: -
v_gene: TRBV5-1
j_gene: TRBJ2-1
abundance: few
len: 14

CDR3nt: TGTGCCAGCAGTTTCATAGGGTGGGATACGCAGTATTTT
CDR3aa: CASSFIGWDTQYF
d_gene: -
v_gene: TRBV27
j_gene: TRBJ2-3
abundance: -
len: 13